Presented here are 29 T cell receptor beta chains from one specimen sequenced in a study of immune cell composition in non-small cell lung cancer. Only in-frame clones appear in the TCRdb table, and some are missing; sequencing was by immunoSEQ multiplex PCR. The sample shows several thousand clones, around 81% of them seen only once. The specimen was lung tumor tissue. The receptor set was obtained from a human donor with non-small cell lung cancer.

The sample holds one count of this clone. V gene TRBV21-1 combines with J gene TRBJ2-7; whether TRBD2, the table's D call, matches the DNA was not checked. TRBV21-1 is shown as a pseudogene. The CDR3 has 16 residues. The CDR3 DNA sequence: TGTGCCAGCAGCAAAGATCCAGCGGGAACGTCCTACGAGCAGTACTTC. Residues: CASSKDPAGTSYEQYF.

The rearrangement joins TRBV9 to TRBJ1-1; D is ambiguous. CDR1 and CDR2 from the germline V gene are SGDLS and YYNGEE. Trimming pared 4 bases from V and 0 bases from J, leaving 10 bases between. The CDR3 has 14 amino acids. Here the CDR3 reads CASSLRDMNTEAFF. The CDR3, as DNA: TGTGCCAGCAGCCTCCGGGATATGAACACTGAAGCTTTCTTT.

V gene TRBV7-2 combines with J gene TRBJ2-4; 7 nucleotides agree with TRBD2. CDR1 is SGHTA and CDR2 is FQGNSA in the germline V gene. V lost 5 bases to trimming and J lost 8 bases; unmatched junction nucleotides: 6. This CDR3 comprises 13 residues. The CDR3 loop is CASSRGGEDIQYF. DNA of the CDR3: TGTGCCAGCAGCCGTGGGGGGGAGGACATTCAGTACTTC. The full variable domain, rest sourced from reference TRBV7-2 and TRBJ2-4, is GAGVSQSPSNKVTEKGKDVELRCDPISGHTALYWYRQSLGQGLEFLIYFQGNSAPDKSGLPSDRFSAERTGGSVSTLTIQRTQQEDSAVYLCASSRGGEDIQYFGAGTRLSVL.

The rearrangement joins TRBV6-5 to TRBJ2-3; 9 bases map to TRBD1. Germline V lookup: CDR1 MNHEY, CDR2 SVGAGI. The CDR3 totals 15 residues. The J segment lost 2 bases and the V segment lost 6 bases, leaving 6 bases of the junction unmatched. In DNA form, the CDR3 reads TGTGCCAGCAGCCAAACAGGGGGCGTCACAGATACGCAGTATTTT. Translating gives CASSQTGGVTDTQYF.

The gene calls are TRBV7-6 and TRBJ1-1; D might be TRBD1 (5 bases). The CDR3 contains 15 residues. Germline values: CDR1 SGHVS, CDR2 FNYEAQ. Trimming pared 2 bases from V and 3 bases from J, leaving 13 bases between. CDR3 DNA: TGTGCCAGCAGCTTATCAGGGTACAGCTACACTGAAGCTTTCTTT. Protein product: CASSLSGYSYTEAFF.

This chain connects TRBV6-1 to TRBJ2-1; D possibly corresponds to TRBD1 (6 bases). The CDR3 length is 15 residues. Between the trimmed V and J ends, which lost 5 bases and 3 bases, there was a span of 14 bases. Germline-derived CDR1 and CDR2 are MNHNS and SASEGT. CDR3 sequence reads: CASSLDRTIYNEQFF. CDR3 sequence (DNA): TGTGCCAGCAGTCTCGACAGGACCATCTACAATGAGCAGTTCTTC.

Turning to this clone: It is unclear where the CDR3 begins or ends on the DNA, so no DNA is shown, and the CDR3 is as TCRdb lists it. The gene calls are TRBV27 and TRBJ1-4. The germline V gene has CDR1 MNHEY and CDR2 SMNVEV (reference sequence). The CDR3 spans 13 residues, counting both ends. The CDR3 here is CASSLERDEKLFF.

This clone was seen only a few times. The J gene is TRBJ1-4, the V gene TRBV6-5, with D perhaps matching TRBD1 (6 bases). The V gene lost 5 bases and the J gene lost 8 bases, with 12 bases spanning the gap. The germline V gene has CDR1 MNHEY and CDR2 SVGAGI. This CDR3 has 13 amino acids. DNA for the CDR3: TGTGCCAGCAGTCGGACAGTCGGGGAAAAACTGTTTTTT. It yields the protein CASSRTVGEKLFF.

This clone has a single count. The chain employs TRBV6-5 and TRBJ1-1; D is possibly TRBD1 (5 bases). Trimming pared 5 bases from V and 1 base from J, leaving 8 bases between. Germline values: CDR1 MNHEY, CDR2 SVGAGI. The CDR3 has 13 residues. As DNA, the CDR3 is TGTGCCAGCAGTAGAGGACAGAACACTGAAGCTTTCTTT. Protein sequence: CASSRGQNTEAFF.

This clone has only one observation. The CDR3 DNA reads TGTGCCAGCAGTACGCGGACAGGGGGCGTTTGGAACTATGGCTACACCTTC. This translates into CASSTRTGGVWNYGYTF. J is TRBJ1-2 and V is TRBV27; 11 bases are a match to TRBD1. This CDR3 region has 17 residues. The V and J ends lost 5 bases and 2 bases, in that order; junction bases with no gene match: 10. Per the germline V gene, CDR1 is MNHEY and CDR2 is SMNVEV (reference sequence).

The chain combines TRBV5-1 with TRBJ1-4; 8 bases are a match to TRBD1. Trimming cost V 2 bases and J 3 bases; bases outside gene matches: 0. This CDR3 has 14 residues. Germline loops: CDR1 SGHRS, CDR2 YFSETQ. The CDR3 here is CASSLQGANEKLFF. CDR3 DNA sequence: TGCGCCAGCAGCTTACAGGGGGCTAATGAAAAACTGTTTTTT.

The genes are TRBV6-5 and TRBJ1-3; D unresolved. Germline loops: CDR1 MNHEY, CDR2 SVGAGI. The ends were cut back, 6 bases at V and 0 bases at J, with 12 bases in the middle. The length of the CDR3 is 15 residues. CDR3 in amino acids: CASSTTAYSGNTIYF. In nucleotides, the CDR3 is TGTGCCAGCAGCACCACAGCATACTCTGGAAACACCATATATTTT.

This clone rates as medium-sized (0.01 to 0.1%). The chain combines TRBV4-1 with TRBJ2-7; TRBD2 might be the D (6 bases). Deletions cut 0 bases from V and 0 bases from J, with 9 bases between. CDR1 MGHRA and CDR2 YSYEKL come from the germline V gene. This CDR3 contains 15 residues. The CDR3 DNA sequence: TGCGCCAGCAGCCAAGAACCAGCGGGCTCCTACGAGCAGTACTTC. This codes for CASSQEPAGSYEQYF.

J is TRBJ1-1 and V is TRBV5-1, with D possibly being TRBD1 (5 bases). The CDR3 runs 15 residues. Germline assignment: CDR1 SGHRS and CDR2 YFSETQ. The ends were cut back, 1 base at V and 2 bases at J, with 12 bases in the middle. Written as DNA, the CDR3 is TGCGCCAGCAGCTTGCTAGGGGCGGGAAACACTGAAGCTTTCTTT. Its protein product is CASSLLGAGNTEAFF.

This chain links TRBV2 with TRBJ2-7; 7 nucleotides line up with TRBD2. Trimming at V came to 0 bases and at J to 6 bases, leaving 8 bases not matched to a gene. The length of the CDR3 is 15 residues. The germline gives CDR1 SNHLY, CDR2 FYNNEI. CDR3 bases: TGTGCCAGCAGTGAAGCGCTTGGCGGGAGTGGCGAGCAGTACTTC. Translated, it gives CASSEALGGSGEQYF.

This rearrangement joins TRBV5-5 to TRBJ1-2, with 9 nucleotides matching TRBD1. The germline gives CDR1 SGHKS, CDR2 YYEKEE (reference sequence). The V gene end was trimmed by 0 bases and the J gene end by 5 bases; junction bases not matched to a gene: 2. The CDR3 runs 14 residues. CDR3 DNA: TGTGCCAGCAGCTTGGAAGGACAGGGGTATGGCTACACCTTC. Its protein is CASSLEGQGYGYTF.

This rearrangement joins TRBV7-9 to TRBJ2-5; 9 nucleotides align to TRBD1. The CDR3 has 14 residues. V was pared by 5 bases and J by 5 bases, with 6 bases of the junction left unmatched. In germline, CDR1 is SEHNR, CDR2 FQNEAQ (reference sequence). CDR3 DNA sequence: TGTGCCAGCAGCCCCGGGACAGGGACCGAGACCCAGTACTTC. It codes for CASSPGTGTETQYF. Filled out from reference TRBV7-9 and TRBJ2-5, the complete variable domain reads DTGVSQNPRHKITKRGQNVTFRCDPISEHNRLYWYRQTLGQGPEFLTYFQNEAQLEKSRLLSDRFSAERPKGSFSTLEIQRTEQGDSAMYLCASSPGTGTETQYFGPGTRLLVL.

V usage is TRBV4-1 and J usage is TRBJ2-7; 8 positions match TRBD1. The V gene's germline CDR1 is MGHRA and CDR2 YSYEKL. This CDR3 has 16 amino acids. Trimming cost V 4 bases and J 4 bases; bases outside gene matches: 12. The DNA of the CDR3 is TGCGCCAGCAGCCCCCTTGGAGGACAGGGAAGGTACGAGCAGTACTTC. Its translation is CASSPLGGQGRYEQYF.

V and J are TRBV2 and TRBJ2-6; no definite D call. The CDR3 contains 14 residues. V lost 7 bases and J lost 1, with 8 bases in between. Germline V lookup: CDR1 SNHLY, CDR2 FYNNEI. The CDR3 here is CASTVTSGANVLTF. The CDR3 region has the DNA TGTGCCAGCACAGTCACATCTGGGGCCAACGTCCTGACTTTC. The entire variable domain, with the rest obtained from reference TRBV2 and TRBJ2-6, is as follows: EPEVTQTPSHQVTQMGQEVILRCVPISNHLYFYWYRQILGQKVEFLVSFYNNEISEKSEIFDDQFSVERPDGSNFTLKIRSTKLEDSAMYFCASTVTSGANVLTFGAGSRLTVL.

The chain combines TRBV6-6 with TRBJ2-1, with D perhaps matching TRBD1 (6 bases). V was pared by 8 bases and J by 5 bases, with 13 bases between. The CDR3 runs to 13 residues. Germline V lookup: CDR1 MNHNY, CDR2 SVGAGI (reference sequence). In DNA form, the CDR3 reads TGTGCCAGCTGGGTCAGGGGAAACAATGAGCAGTTCTTC. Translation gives CASWVRGNNEQFF.

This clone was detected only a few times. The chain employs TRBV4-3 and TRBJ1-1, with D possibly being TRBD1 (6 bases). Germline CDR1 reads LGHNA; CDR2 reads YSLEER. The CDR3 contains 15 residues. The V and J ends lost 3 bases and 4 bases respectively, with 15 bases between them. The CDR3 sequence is CASSHAGTLLTEAFF. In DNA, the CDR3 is TGCGCCAGCAGCCACGCCGGGACATTACTCACTGAAGCTTTCTTT.

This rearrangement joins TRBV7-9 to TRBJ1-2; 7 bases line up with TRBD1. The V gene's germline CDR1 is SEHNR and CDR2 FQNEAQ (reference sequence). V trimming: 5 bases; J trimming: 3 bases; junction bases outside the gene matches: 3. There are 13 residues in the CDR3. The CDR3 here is CASSTGDYYGYTF. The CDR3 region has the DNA TGTGCCAGCAGCACAGGGGATTACTATGGCTACACCTTC.

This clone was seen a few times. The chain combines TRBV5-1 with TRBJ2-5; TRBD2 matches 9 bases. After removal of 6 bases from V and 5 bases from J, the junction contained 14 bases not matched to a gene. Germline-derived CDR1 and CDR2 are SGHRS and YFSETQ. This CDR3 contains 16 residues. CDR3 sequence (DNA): TGCGCCAGCACCCCGATAGGCGGGGGGGCCCGGGAGACCCAGTACTTC. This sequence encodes CASTPIGGGARETQYF. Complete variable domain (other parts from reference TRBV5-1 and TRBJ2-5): KAGVTQTPRYLIKTRGQQVTLSCSPISGHRSVSWYQQTPGQGLQFLFEYFSETQRNKGNFPGRFSGRQFSNSRSEMNVSTLELGDSALYLCASTPIGGGARETQYFGPGTRLLVL.

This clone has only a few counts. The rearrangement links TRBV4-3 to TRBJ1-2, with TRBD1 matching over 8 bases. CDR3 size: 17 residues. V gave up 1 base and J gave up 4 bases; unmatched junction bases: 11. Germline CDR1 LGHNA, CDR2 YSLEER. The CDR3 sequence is CASSQGFPGGDGYGYTF. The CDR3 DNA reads TGCGCCAGCAGCCAAGGTTTTCCAGGGGGCGATGGCTATGGCTACACCTTC.

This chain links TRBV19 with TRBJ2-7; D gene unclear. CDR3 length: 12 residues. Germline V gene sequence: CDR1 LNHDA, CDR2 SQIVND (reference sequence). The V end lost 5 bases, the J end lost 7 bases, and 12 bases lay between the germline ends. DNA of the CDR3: TGTGCCAGTAGTCGAGCTAGAGGAGAGCAGTACTTC. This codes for CASSRARGEQYF.

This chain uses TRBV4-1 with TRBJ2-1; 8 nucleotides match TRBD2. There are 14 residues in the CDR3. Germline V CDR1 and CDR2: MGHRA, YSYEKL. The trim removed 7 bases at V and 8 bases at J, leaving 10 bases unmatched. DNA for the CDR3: TGCGCCAGCACCCGGGGGGGCAGTAACTATGAGCAGTTCTTC. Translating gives CASTRGGSNYEQFF.

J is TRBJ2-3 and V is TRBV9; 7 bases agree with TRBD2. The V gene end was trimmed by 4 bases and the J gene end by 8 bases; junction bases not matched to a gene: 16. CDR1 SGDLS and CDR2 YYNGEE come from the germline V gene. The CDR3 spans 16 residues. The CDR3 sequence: CASSPSDGAGEGTQYF. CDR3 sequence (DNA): TGTGCCAGCAGCCCCTCCGACGGGGCGGGGGAGGGTACGCAGTATTTT.

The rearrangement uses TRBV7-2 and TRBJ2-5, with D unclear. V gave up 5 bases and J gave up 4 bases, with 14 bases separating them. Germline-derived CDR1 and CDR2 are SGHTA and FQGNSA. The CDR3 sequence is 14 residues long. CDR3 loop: CASSLEWAGETQYF. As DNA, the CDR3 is TGTGCCAGCAGCCTCGAATGGGCAGGAGAGACCCAGTACTTC.

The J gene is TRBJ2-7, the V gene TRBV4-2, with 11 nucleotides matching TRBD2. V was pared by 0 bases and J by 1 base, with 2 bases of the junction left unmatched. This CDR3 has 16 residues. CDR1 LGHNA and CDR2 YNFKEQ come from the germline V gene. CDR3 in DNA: TGTGCCAGCAGCCAAGATGGGACTAGCGGTTCCTACGAGCAGTACTTC. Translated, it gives CASSQDGTSGSYEQYF.